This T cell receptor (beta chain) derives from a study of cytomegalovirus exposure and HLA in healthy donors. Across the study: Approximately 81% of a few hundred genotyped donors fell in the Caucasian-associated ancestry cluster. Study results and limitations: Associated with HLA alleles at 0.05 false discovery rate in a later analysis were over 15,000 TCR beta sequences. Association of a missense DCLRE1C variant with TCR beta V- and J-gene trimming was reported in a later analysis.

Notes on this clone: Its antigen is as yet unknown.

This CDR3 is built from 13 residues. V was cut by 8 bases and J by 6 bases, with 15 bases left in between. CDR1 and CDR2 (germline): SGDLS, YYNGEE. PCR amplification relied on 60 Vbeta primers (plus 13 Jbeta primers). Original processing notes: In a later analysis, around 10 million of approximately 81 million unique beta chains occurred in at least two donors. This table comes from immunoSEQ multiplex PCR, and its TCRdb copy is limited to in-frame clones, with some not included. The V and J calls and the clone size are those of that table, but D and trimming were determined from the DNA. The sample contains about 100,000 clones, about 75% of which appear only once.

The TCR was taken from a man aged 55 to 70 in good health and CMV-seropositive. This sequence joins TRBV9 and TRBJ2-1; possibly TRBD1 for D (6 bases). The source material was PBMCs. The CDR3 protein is CARGAGASNEQFF. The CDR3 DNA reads TGTGCCAGAGGGGCAGGGGCTTCCAATGAGCAGTTCTTC.